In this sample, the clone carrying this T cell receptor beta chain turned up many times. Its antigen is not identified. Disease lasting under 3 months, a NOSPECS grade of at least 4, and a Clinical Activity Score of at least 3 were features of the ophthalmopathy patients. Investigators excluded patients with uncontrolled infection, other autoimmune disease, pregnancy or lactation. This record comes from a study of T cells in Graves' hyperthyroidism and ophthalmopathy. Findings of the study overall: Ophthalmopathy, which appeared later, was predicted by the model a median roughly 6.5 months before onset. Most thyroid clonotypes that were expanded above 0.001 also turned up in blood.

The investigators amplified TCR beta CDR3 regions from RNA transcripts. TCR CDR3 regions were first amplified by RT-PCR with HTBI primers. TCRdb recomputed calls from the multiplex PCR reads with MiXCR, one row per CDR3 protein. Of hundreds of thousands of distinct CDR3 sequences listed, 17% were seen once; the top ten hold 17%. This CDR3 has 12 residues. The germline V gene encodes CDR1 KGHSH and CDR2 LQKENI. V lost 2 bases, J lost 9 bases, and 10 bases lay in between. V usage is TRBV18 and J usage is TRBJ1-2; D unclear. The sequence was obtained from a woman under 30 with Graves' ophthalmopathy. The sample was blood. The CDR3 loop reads CASSPRDLSYTF. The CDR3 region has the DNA TGTGCCAGCTCACCAAGAGACTTGAGCTACACCTTC.